Presented here are 4 T cell receptor beta chains from one specimen sequenced in a study of regulatory T cells in long-lasting Graves disease (dated by TCRdb to the early 2020s). Library generation was performed with multiplex PCR. The listed sequencing device is Illumina HiSeq 4000. TCR beta libraries were built with iRepertoire HTBI primers and Arm-PCR amplification of CDR3 regions. TCRdb reprocessing: public reads trimmed at Q25 with fastp, clones called with MiXCR, in-frame beta chains kept. All rows with the same CDR3 protein become a single entry with the most common DNA and genes. The sample profile shows approximately 400,000 distinct CDR3 sequences; more than 13% of them were found once. Over 15% of the sample is in the top ten clones. The label giving this sample's time point can be read as: newly diagnosed GD, antithyroid drugs for less than 3 months. For both TCR sequencing and RNA sequencing, RNA was extracted from PBMCs using TRIzol.

The data were also submitted as part of a second study, on T cells in Graves' hyperthyroidism and ophthalmopathy.

The specimen was peripheral blood mononuclear cells (PBMCs), collected at new diagnosis, from a patient treated with antithyroid drugs. The receptors were sampled from a woman aged 30 to 39 with Graves disease. Donor details come from another sample of the same person, matched by shared clones.

This clonotype showed up many times. The chain joins TRBV12-3 or TRBV12-4 to TRBJ1-4; D is perhaps TRBD1 (6 bases). The CDR3 has 14 amino acids. V lost 2 bases, J lost 10 bases, and 14 bases lay in between. The CDR3 DNA sequence: TGTGCCAGCAGTTTACGCAGGGGCACAGGAAAACTGTTTTTT. It yields the protein CASSLRRGTGKLFF.

The chain joins TRBV9 to TRBJ1-2, with TRBD1 as a possible D gene (5 bases). This CDR3 spans 16 amino acids. CDR1 and CDR2 from the germline V gene are SGDLS and YYNGEE. V was trimmed by 3 bases and J by 2 bases, leaving 17 bases between them. The DNA of the CDR3 is TGTGCCAGCAGCGCGGATAACAGGCCCTCCAACTATGGCTACACCTTC. Residues: CASSADNRPSNYGYTF.

This clonotype was picked up many times. The V call is TRBV3-1, the J call TRBJ1-3; unclear D gene. Germline V CDR1 and CDR2: LGHDT, YNNKEL (reference sequence). Trimming removed 3 bases from V and 2 bases from J, with 11 bases in between. The CDR3 sequence is 15 residues long. The CDR3 nucleotides read TGTGCCAGCAGCCATAGTTTAGGGCCTGGAAACACCATATATTTT. Its protein is CASSHSLGPGNTIYF. Based on the CDR3 plus reference TRBV3-1 and TRBJ1-3, the full variable domain is DTAVSQTPKYLVTQMGNDKSIKCEQNLGHDTMYWYKQDSKKFLKIMFSYNNKELIINETVPNRFSPKSPDKAHLNLHINSLELGDSAVYFCASSHSLGPGNTIYFGEGSWLTVV.

This clonotype has more than one count but fewer than ten. Possible read error: a much larger clone is one base away. In this CDR3 the conserved last residue, phenylalanine or tryptophan, is missing, so a read error is likely. The V and J genes are TRBV28 and TRBJ1-2; no clear D. Deletions cut 8 bases from V and 4 bases from J, with 11 bases between. CDR3 length: 12 amino acids. The V gene's germline CDR1 is MDHEN and CDR2 SYDVKM. The CDR3 loop reads CASRAGTYGYTL. CDR3 nucleotide sequence: TGTGCCAGCCGGGCGGGAACCTATGGCTACACCCTC.